This T cell receptor beta chain was recorded in a study of T cells after yellow fever vaccination. General study results and limits: Clonotype sharing between CD4 and CD8 compartments was small.

TCRdb analysed the 5' RACE reads with MiXCR anew, one entry per CDR3 protein. The sample lists roughly 400,000 distinct CDR3 sequences, approximately 19% occurring once. This clonotype has more than one count but fewer than ten. The antigen is unknown. Unmatched junction bases numbered 10, after V lost 2 bases and J lost 4 bases. CDR1 and CDR2 from the germline V gene are DFQATT and SNEGSKA (reference sequence). The CDR3 consists of 15 residues. The J gene is TRBJ1-2, the V gene TRBV20-1; 7 nucleotides align to TRBD1. The source was PBMCs, collected before the yellow fever booster vaccination. This TCR came from a man younger than 35 who received the YFV17D yellow fever vaccine. CDR3: CSARPGSGGFYGYTF. The CDR3 region has the DNA TGCAGTGCTAGACCTGGTTCAGGGGGTTTCTATGGCTACACCTTC.